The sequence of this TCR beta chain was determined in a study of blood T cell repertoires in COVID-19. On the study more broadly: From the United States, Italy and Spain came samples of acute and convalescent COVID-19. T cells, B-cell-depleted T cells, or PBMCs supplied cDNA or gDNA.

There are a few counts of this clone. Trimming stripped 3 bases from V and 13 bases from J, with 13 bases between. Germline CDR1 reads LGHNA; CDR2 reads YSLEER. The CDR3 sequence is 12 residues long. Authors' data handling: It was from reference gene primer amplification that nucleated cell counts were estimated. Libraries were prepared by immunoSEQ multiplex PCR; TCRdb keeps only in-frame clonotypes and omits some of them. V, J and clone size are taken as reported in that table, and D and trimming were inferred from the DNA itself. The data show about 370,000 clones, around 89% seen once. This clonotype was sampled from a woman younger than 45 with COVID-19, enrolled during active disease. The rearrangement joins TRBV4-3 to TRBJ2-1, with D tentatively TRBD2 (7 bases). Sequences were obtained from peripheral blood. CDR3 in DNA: TGCGCCAGCAGCCAGGGGGGGGCGGCACAGTTCTTC. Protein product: CASSQGGAAQFF.